These T cell receptor beta chains were read from a single sample in a study of blood T cell repertoires in COVID-19. Only in-frame clones appear in the TCRdb table, and some are missing; sequencing was by immunoSEQ multiplex PCR. Of 150,000 to 200,000 clones in the sample, about 90% were seen once. The specimen sequenced was peripheral blood. These receptors were taken from an older woman with COVID-19, enrolled during active disease. The CDR3 runs from the conserved cysteine through the conserved F or W. D genes are given only for firm matches. For some rows the clone size is stated as once, few or many, or as a class when expanded; others skip it.

D,size,V,J,CDR3,DNA
TRBD1,-,TRBV30,TRBJ2-7,CAWSPTGTGRGEQYF,TGTGCCTGGAGTCCGACCGGGACAGGGCGAGGCGAGCAGTACTTC
-,-,TRBV11-3,TRBJ2-7,CASSYGLANYEQYF,TGTGCCAGCAGCTACGGACTGGCGAACTACGAGCAGTACTTC
TRBD2,few,TRBV9,TRBJ2-2,CASSEGRVAGVSGELFF,TGTGCCAGCAGCGAGGGAAGAGTAGCGGGAGTGTCAGGGGAGCTGTTTTTT
TRBD1,-,TRBV7-9,TRBJ1-2,CASSAPGQGFRGYTF,TGTGCCAGCAGCGCACCGGGACAGGGCTTTCGTGGCTACACCTTC
TRBD2,-,TRBV11-2,TRBJ2-3,CASSLGGLAGTDTQYF,TGTGCCAGCAGCTTAGGCGGGCTAGCGGGCACAGATACGCAGTATTTT
TRBD2,-,TRBV14,TRBJ2-1,CASSQDSGTSGNEQFF,TGTGCCAGCAGCCAAGATTCAGGGACTAGCGGCAATGAGCAGTTCTTC
TRBD1,-,TRBV15,TRBJ2-5,CATSSTGAAETQYF,TGTGCCACCAGCAGCACAGGGGCAGCGGAGACCCAGTACTTC
TRBD1,-,TRBV11-2,TRBJ1-4,CASSLVGTGREKLFF,TGTGCCAGCAGCTTAGTTGGGACAGGGCGTGAAAAACTGTTTTTT
-,-,TRBV9,TRBJ1-5,CASSVAGGNQPQHF,TGTGCCAGCAGCGTAGCAGGGGGCAATCAGCCCCAGCATTTT
TRBD2,once,TRBV7-9,TRBJ2-2,CASSSQPLTSGRGTGELFF,TGTGCCAGCAGCTCCCAACCATTGACTAGCGGGAGGGGCACCGGGGAGCTGTTTTTT
TRBD2,-,TRBV25-1,TRBJ2-5,CASSDPGLASEYF,TGTGCCAGCAGTGACCCCGGACTAGCCTCAGAGTACTTC
TRBD2,-,TRBV11-3,TRBJ2-1,CASSLDGREGRSNEQFF,TGTGCCAGCAGCTTAGATGGGCGGGAGGGCCGGTCCAATGAGCAGTTCTTC
-,-,TRBV4-3,TRBJ2-5,CASSQGILAPQETQYF,TGCGCCAGCAGCCAAGGTATTCTAGCGCCCCAAGAGACCCAGTACTTC
-,-,TRBV9,TRBJ1-1,CASSVGGRGTEAFF,TGTGCCAGCAGCGTAGGGGGGAGGGGCACTGAAGCTTTCTTT
TRBD1,-,TRBV2,TRBJ1-6,CASGDRSSYNSPLHF,TGTGCCAGCGGGGACAGGAGCTCCTATAATTCACCCCTCCACTTT
-,-,TRBV6-5,TRBJ1-1,CASRRDSANTEAFF,TGTGCCAGCAGGAGAGACAGCGCTAACACTGAAGCTTTCTTT
-,-,TRBV28,TRBJ1-1,CASRFGHHMNTEAFF,TGTGCCAGCAGATTTGGACACCATATGAACACTGAAGCTTTCTTT
TRBD2,-,TRBV18,TRBJ2-3,CASSPNSGRGTDTQYF,TGTGCCAGCTCACCAAATAGCGGGAGAGGCACAGATACGCAGTATTTT
-,-,TRBV19,TRBJ1-1,CASSIQAPNTEAFF,TGTGCCAGTAGTATACAGGCCCCGAACACTGAAGCTTTCTTT
-,once,TRBV28,TRBJ2-7,CASTFTGSEQYF,TGTGCCAGCACCTTTACAGGGAGCGAGCAGTACTTC
TRBD2,-,TRBV5-1,TRBJ2-1,CASSPSSLAGEGEQFF,TGCGCCAGCAGCCCCTCAAGCTTAGCGGGAGAAGGGGAGCAGTTCTTC
TRBD1,-,TRBV6-1,TRBJ1-3,CASSEAGTGAGNTIYF,TGTGCCAGCAGTGAAGCCGGGACAGGGGCTGGAAACACCATATATTTT
-,few,TRBV19,TRBJ1-3,CASSILGQHSGNTIYF,TGTGCCAGTAGTATACTCGGACAGCACTCTGGAAACACCATATATTTT
TRBD2,-,TRBV30,TRBJ2-1,CAWSGRLAGANEQFF,TGTGCCTGGAGTGGGCGACTAGCGGGAGCAAATGAGCAGTTCTTC
TRBD2,-,TRBV19,TRBJ2-1,CASSIPSGGHNEQFF,TGTGCCAGTAGTATTCCTAGCGGAGGACACAATGAGCAGTTCTTC
TRBD2,-,TRBV4-1,TRBJ2-1,CASSQDSSGTYNEQFF,TGCGCCAGCAGCCAAGACTCTAGCGGAACCTACAATGAGCAGTTCTTC
TRBD1,-,TRBV6-4,TRBJ2-1,CASSGRMNRGLLFVEQFF,TGTGCCAGCAGCGGGCGGATGAACAGGGGGCTATTGTTTGTTGAGCAGTTCTTC
TRBD2,once,TRBV3-1/TRBV3-2,TRBJ2-3,CASSRRWSGMGDTQYF,TGTGCCAGCAGCCGCCGTTGGAGCGGGATGGGAGATACGCAGTATTTT
TRBD2,few,TRBV4-3,TRBJ2-7,CASSQEEAGGYEQYF,TGCGCCAGCAGCCAAGAGGAGGCGGGAGGCTACGAGCAGTACTTC
TRBD1,-,TRBV9,TRBJ1-1,CASSVVTGGSEAFF,TGTGCCAGCAGCGTAGTTACAGGGGGTTCTGAAGCTTTCTTT
TRBD1,-,TRBV25-1,TRBJ1-4,CASSKGAEKLFF,TGTGCCAGCAGTAAGGGGGCGGAAAAACTGTTTTTT
-,once,TRBV7-2,TRBJ2-1,CASSLAHKGVSEQFF,TGTGCCAGCAGCTTAGCCCATAAGGGGGTAAGTGAGCAGTTCTTC
TRBD1,-,TRBV7-2,TRBJ1-2,CASSLQGNYGYTF,TGTGCCAGCAGCCTACAGGGGAACTATGGCTACACCTTC
-,once,TRBV6-2/TRBV6-3,TRBJ1-2,CASTPGPLYGYTF,TGTGCCAGCACCCCCGGTCCTCTATATGGCTACACCTTC
TRBD1,-,TRBV9,TRBJ1-2,CASSAGDRGRNGYTF,TGTGCCAGCAGCGCAGGGGACAGGGGTCGTAATGGCTACACCTTC
-,-,TRBV13,TRBJ2-3,CASSSRTPGTDTQYF,TGTGCCAGCAGCTCCCGGACACCCGGCACAGATACGCAGTATTTT
-,once,TRBV19,TRBJ1-1,CASSPERGWDTEAFF,TGTGCCAGTAGTCCAGAGAGGGGGTGGGACACTGAAGCTTTCTTT
TRBD2,-,TRBV9,TRBJ2-7,CASSIGTSGSYEQYF,TGTGCCAGCAGCATCGGGACTAGCGGATCCTACGAGCAGTACTTC
TRBD1,-,TRBV7-2,TRBJ2-1,CASSLNKQGAAEQFF,TGTGCCAGCAGTTTAAACAAACAGGGGGCGGCTGAGCAGTTCTTC
-,-,TRBV4-2,TRBJ2-2,CASSRTDRTTGELFF,TGTGCCAGCAGCCGAACCGACAGGACCACCGGGGAGCTGTTTTTT
TRBD2,-,TRBV6-4,TRBJ2-2,CASSTSVNTGELFF,TGTGCCAGCAGTACTAGCGTGAACACCGGGGAGCTGTTTTTT
-,-,TRBV7-2,TRBJ2-7,CASSQGGSNEQYF,TGTGCCAGCAGCCAGGGGGGCAGCAACGAGCAGTACTTC
-,-,TRBV6-5,TRBJ2-1,CASSRGTRTYNEQFF,TGTGCCAGCAGCCGCGGGACTCGGACCTACAATGAGCAGTTCTTC
-,-,TRBV24-1,TRBJ2-2,CATSDLQVTNTGELFF,TGTGCCACCAGTGATTTACAGGTCACGAACACCGGGGAGCTGTTTTTT
-,-,TRBV18,TRBJ1-3,CASSPPSGSGNTIYF,TGTGCCAGCTCACCCCCCTCGGGCTCTGGAAACACCATATATTTT
TRBD1,once,TRBV6-4,TRBJ1-2,CASSPGTGLYGYTF,TGTGCCAGCAGTCCCGGGACAGGACTCTATGGCTACACCTTC
TRBD1,-,TRBV9,TRBJ1-2,CASSVPSSGTGYGYTF,TGTGCCAGCAGCGTCCCCTCTTCCGGGACAGGTTATGGCTACACCTTC
-,-,TRBV6-1,TRBJ1-1,CASSVGQRLKNTEAFF,TGTGCCAGCAGTGTGGGACAACGTTTGAAAAACACTGAAGCTTTCTTT
-,-,TRBV7-2,TRBJ1-5,CASSLTSVRQPQHF,TGTGCCAGCAGCTTAACATCGGTGAGGCAGCCCCAGCATTTT
TRBD1,-,TRBV6-2/TRBV6-3,TRBJ2-7,CASSYPDRGYEQYF,TGTGCCAGCAGTTACCCGGACAGGGGGTACGAGCAGTACTTC
-,-,TRBV5-4,TRBJ1-6,CASSLGSSYNSPLHF,TGTGCCAGCAGCTTGGGCAGCTCCTATAATTCACCCCTCCACTTT
TRBD1,-,TRBV11-3,TRBJ1-5,CASSSTGVNQPQHF,TGTGCCAGCAGCTCGACAGGGGTCAATCAGCCCCAGCATTTT
TRBD1,-,TRBV24-1,TRBJ2-7,CATTGDKHPYEQYF,TGTGCCACTACAGGGGACAAACATCCCTACGAGCAGTACTTC
TRBD2,-,TRBV19,TRBJ2-4,CASSLAGPAKNIQYF,TGTGCCAGTTCGCTAGCGGGTCCAGCCAAAAACATTCAGTACTTC